This T cell receptor (beta chain) was retrieved from a study of cytomegalovirus exposure and HLA in healthy donors. General study points: Using a false discovery rate of 0.05, a later analysis showed that 16,951 TCR beta sequences were associated with HLA alleles. Excluded were some V segments that proved indistinguishable, including TRBV6-2 and TRBV6-3.

This CDR3 has 15 residues. V dropped 2 bases and J dropped 5 bases, with 18 bases sitting between them. Germline lookup yields CDR1 GTSNPN and CDR2 SVGIG (reference sequence). The PCR ran on 60 Vbeta and 13 Jbeta primers. Libraries were prepared by immunoSEQ multiplex PCR; TCRdb keeps only in-frame clonotypes and omits some of them. The table includes hundreds of thousands of clones, about three quarters detected once. For this clone: Its antigen is still unknown.

Input material: PBMCs. The rearrangement links TRBV30 to TRBJ2-5; TRBD2 might be the D (7 bases). The clonotype was recovered from a woman aged 60-75 years in good health and CMV-seropositive. CDR3 coding DNA: TGTGCCTGGAGTATAGTCGGTGGGGGGGCCGAGACCCAGTACTTC. This sequence encodes CAWSIVGGGAETQYF. Looking up the rest from reference TRBV30 and TRBJ2-5 gives the full variable domain: SQTIHQWPATLVQPVGSPLSLECTVEGTSNPNLYWYRQAAGRGLQLLFYSVGIGQISSEVPQNLSASRPQDRQFILSSKKLLLSDSGFYLCAWSIVGGGAETQYFGPGTRLLVL.